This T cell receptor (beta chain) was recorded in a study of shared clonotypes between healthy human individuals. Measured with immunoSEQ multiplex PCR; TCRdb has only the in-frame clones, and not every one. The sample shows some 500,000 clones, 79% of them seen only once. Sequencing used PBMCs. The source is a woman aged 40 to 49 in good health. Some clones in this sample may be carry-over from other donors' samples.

The CDR3 protein is CASSLTGTGDGYTF. Written as DNA, the CDR3 is TGTGCCAGCAGCCTAACCGGGACAGGGGATGGCTACACCTTC. V is TRBV5-5 and J is TRBJ1-2; 10 nucleotides line up with TRBD1. V shed 4 bases and J 6 bases; nucleotides not matched to a gene: 6. Per the germline V gene, CDR1 is SGHKS and CDR2 is YYEKEE (reference sequence). This CDR3 has 14 amino acids.